These 23 T cell receptor beta chains were sequenced from one sample in a study of cytomegalovirus exposure and HLA in healthy donors. Primers: 60 Vbeta forward and 13 Jbeta reverse. Sequenced by immunoSEQ multiplex PCR; TCRdb stores in-frame clones only, minus some. The table shows some 96,000 clones, with around 77% occurring only once. Sample: PBMCs. The receptor set was obtained from a woman aged 55 to 70 in good health and CMV-seropositive.

This chain connects TRBV15 to TRBJ2-1, with TRBD1 as a possible D gene (6 bases). V lost 1 base, J lost 9 bases, and 13 bases lay in between. This CDR3 comprises 14 residues. Germline CDR1 and CDR2: LNHNV and YYDKDF (reference sequence). CDR3 in amino acids: CATSRVGGIGEQFF. Written as DNA, the CDR3 is TGTGCCACCAGCAGAGTTGGGGGCATTGGTGAGCAGTTCTTC. The whole variable domain, remainder taken from reference TRBV15 and TRBJ2-1, is DAMVIQNPRYQVTQFGKPVTLSCSQTLNHNVMYWYQQKSSQAPKLLFHYYDKDFNNEADTPDNFQSRRPNTSFCFLDIRSPGLGDTAMYLCATSRVGGIGEQFFGPGTRLTVL.

This clone has only a few counts. Other nucleotide sequences in the sample specify the same CDR3. The rearrangement uses TRBV7-9 and TRBJ2-1, with a possible D match to TRBD1 (6 bases). The CDR3 consists of 15 residues. Germline values: CDR1 SEHNR, CDR2 FQNEAQ (reference sequence). The germline V and J ends were trimmed by 1 base and 0 bases, with 7 bases remaining between them. CDR3 coding DNA: TGTGCCAGCAGCTTAGTACAGGGCTCCTACAATGAGCAGTTCTTC. Encoded protein: CASSLVQGSYNEQFF.

This chain uses TRBV18 with TRBJ1-3; D call uncertain. V was cut by 1 base and J by 0 bases, with 10 bases left in between. Germline-derived CDR1 and CDR2 are KGHSH and LQKENI. The CDR3 totals 16 residues. CDR3: CASSPREGSSGNTIYF. The CDR3 bases are TGTGCCAGCTCACCACGGGAGGGATCCTCTGGAAACACCATATATTTT.

The rearrangement uses TRBV5-4 and TRBJ2-6; D gene uncertain. Germline CDR1 SGHNT, CDR2 YYREEE (reference sequence). The V end lost 2 bases, the J end lost 1 base, and 7 bases lay between the germline ends. The CDR3 spans 15 residues. The CDR3 is CASSFPVSGANVLTF. The CDR3 DNA reads as TGTGCCAGCAGCTTTCCAGTTTCTGGGGCCAACGTCCTGACTTTC.

V usage is TRBV6-1 and J usage is TRBJ1-2; D is possibly TRBD1 (5 bases). The V gene's germline CDR1 is MNHNS and CDR2 SASEGT. With 7 bases removed from V and 6 bases from J, the gap between germline ends came to 12 bases. The CDR3 covers 12 residues. CDR3 DNA: TGTGCCAGCATCCCCCAGGGTCATGGCTACACCTTC. Its protein product is CASIPQGHGYTF.

V and J are TRBV5-8 and TRBJ2-7, with 8 bases matching TRBD2. This CDR3 contains 15 residues. Germline assignment: CDR1 SGHTS and CDR2 YDEGEE. V trimming: 7 bases; J trimming: 1 base; junction bases outside the gene matches: 10. The CDR3 nucleotides are TGTGCCAGCGACCGCATTCCTAGCGGGTCCTACGAGCAGTACTTC. This codes for CASDRIPSGSYEQYF. Full variable domain (outside the CDR3, taken from reference TRBV5-8 and TRBJ2-7): EAGVTQSPTHLIKTRGQQATLRCSPISGHTSVYWYQQALGLGLQFLLWYDEGEERNRGNFPPRFSGRQFPNYSSELNVNALELEDSALYLCASDRIPSGSYEQYFGPGTRLTVT.

The chain links TRBV27 to TRBJ1-2; D unclear. Germline V gene data show CDR1 as MNHEY and CDR2 as SMNVEV (reference sequence). The CDR3 is made up of 13 amino acids. The ends were cut back, 5 bases at V and 8 bases at J, with 15 bases in the middle. For the CDR3, the DNA is TGTGCCAGCAGTCTCGGGTCGGATCGAGGCTACACCTTC. Translated: CASSLGSDRGYTF.

This rearrangement joins TRBV29-1 to TRBJ1-1; D remains unclear. V lost 6 bases to trimming and J lost 1 base, with 12 bases between them. The CDR3 is made up of 13 amino acids. Germline V gene lookup returns CDR1 SQVTM and CDR2 ANQGSEA. CDR3 sequence: CSVGPEGNTEAFF. CDR3 nucleotide sequence: TGCAGCGTCGGCCCCGAGGGGAACACTGAAGCTTTCTTT.

This chain uses TRBV10-2 with TRBJ1-2; a weak D match, TRBD1 (5 bases). Between the trimmed V and J ends, which lost 0 bases and 8 bases, there was a span of 13 bases. Germline CDR1 WSHSY, CDR2 SAAADI. The CDR3 runs 14 residues. CDR3 sequence: CASSESGAVDGYTF. The CDR3 DNA follows: TGCGCCAGCAGTGAGTCAGGGGCCGTGGACGGCTACACCTTC.

Note on this clone: The junction departs from the called germline gene at one end, perhaps through a read error. The chain uses TRBV6-1 and TRBJ1-2, with 12 positions matching TRBD1. The germline gives CDR1 MNHNS, CDR2 SASEGT. The CDR3 consists of 13 residues. In DNA, the CDR3 is TGTGCCAGCAGTAGGCGGGACAGGGGGCATGGGGCCTTC. As protein: CASSRRDRGHGAF.

The rearrangement links TRBV6-4 to TRBJ1-5; 9 bases match TRBD1. Losses at the gene ends were 0 bases for V and 7 bases for J; bases not matched to a gene: 7. Germline values: CDR1 MRHNA, CDR2 SNTAGT. CDR3 size: 16 residues. The DNA for the CDR3 is TGTGCCAGCAGTGACTCAGGGACAGGGAGTCTACAGCCCCAGCATTTT. This encodes CASSDSGTGSLQPQHF.

The rearrangement links TRBV4-1 to TRBJ2-5; 7 bases agree with TRBD2. V shed 4 bases, J shed 5 bases, and the junction held 10 bases outside the gene matches. This CDR3 spans 15 amino acids. Germline CDR1 and CDR2: MGHRA and YSYEKL. DNA of the CDR3: TGCGCCAGCAGCCGGTTGGGGGAGGGCCTTGAGACCCAGTACTTC. Translating gives CASSRLGEGLETQYF.

V is TRBV29-1 and J is TRBJ2-3; 7 bases are shared with TRBD2. V shed 3 bases, J shed 1 base, and the junction held 7 bases outside the gene matches. CDR1 is SQVTM and CDR2 is ANQGSEA in the germline V gene. This CDR3 spans 15 amino acids. The CDR3 sequence: CSVDGRPGRTDTQYF. DNA of the CDR3: TGCAGCGTTGACGGGAGGCCAGGACGCACAGATACGCAGTATTTT.

This chain joins TRBV5-6 and TRBJ1-1; D uncertain. The CDR3 has 16 amino acids. The V end lost 1 base, the J end lost 2 bases, and 15 bases lay between the germline ends. The germline CDR1 and CDR2 sequences are SGHDT and YYEEEE. CDR3 residues: CASSLPGEAINTEAFF. The CDR3 DNA reads as TGTGCCAGCAGCTTGCCTGGGGAGGCTATAAACACTGAAGCTTTCTTT.

The chain joins TRBV10-2 to TRBJ2-1, with D unresolved. The length of the CDR3 is 17 residues. Trimming shortened V by 3 bases and J by 2 bases, and 17 bases separated the two germline ends. Germline V lookup: CDR1 WSHSY, CDR2 SAAADI. CDR3 sequence: CASSDPLGLRTYNEQFF. In nucleotides, the CDR3 is TGCGCCAGCAGTGACCCCCTAGGTTTGCGCACCTACAATGAGCAGTTCTTC.

This chain joins TRBV2 and TRBJ1-1, with 8 bases that match TRBD1. The CDR3 loop spans 15 amino acids. Germline V gene lookup returns CDR1 SNHLY and CDR2 FYNNEI. The V segment lost 6 bases and the J segment 5 bases; nucleotides outside the gene matches: 11. Written as DNA, the CDR3 is TGTGCCAGCAGGTTTATGACAGGGGTAGGTACTGAAGCTTTCTTT. Its protein is CASRFMTGVGTEAFF. Together with reference TRBV2 and TRBJ1-1, the CDR3 gives the full variable domain: EPEVTQTPSHQVTQMGQEVILRCVPISNHLYFYWYRQILGQKVEFLVSFYNNEISEKSEIFDDQFSVERPDGSNFTLKIRSTKLEDSAMYFCASRFMTGVGTEAFFGQGTRLTVV.

The V call is TRBV10-3, the J call TRBJ1-1; 9 nucleotides line up with TRBD1. J lost 1 base, V lost 3 bases, and 6 bases had no gene match. CDR1 and CDR2 (germline): ENHRY, SYGVKD. This CDR3 has 16 residues. The CDR3: CAISDRDRVGNTEAFF. Here the CDR3 DNA reads TGTGCCATCAGTGACCGGGACAGGGTCGGGAACACTGAAGCTTTCTTT.

The chain couples TRBV6-1 to TRBJ2-5; TRBD2 is a possible D gene (5 bases). The germline V gene has CDR1 MNHNS and CDR2 SASEGT. The CDR3 runs to 16 residues. Trimming removed 1 base from V and 7 bases from J, with 19 bases in between. The CDR3 DNA reads as TGTGCCAGCAGTGAAGGGGCTGGCGGGTACGCTGGGACCCAGTACTTC. This sequence encodes CASSEGAGGYAGTQYF.

This rearrangement joins TRBV19 to TRBJ1-2; the D gene is possibly TRBD1 (6 bases). Trimming took 7 bases from V and 8 from J, leaving 17 bases between them. Per the germline V gene, CDR1 is LNHDA and CDR2 is SQIVND (reference sequence). The CDR3 totals 13 residues. The CDR3 bases are TGTGCCAGTACCCTACAACAGGGCGTAGGCTACACCTTC. Amino acids: CASTLQQGVGYTF.

V gene TRBV27 combines with J gene TRBJ2-5, with a possible D match to TRBD1 (6 bases). The CDR3 is made up of 15 amino acids. Looked up from germline, CDR1 is MNHEY and CDR2 is SMNVEV (reference sequence). With 4 bases removed from V and 5 bases from J, the gap between germline ends came to 17 bases. Here the CDR3 DNA reads TGTGCCAGCAGTTCCTCAATACAGGGAGAGGAGACCCAGTACTTC. Translated: CASSSSIQGEETQYF.

The genes are TRBV19 and TRBJ2-1; weak D call: TRBD2 (6 bases). Germline-derived CDR1 and CDR2 are LNHDA and SQIVND (reference sequence). This CDR3 region has 14 residues. Trimming removed 4 bases from V and 9 bases from J, with 16 bases in between. In DNA form, the CDR3 reads TGTGCCAGTAGTACTTACTACCTAGCGCCTGAGCAGTTCTTC. The encoded protein is CASSTYYLAPEQFF.

Only one count was recorded for this clone. The chain joins TRBV10-2 to TRBJ2-7; 9 bases map to TRBD1. The germline V gene encodes CDR1 WSHSY and CDR2 SAAADI. V gave up 1 base and J gave up 7 bases; unmatched junction bases: 5. The CDR3 contains 14 residues. CDR3 region: CASSEYRGLGEQYF. In DNA form, the CDR3 reads TGCGCCAGCAGTGAGTACAGGGGGCTGGGGGAGCAGTACTTC.

This chain joins TRBV18 and TRBJ1-1, with D tentatively TRBD1 (6 bases). CDR3 size: 13 residues. Germline-derived CDR1 and CDR2 are KGHSH and LQKENI. Trimming took off 6 bases at V and 2 bases at J, with 10 bases between the two ends. CDR3 in amino acids: CASSAQGNTEAFF. In DNA form, the CDR3 reads TGTGCCAGCTCGGCACAGGGTAACACTGAAGCTTTCTTT.